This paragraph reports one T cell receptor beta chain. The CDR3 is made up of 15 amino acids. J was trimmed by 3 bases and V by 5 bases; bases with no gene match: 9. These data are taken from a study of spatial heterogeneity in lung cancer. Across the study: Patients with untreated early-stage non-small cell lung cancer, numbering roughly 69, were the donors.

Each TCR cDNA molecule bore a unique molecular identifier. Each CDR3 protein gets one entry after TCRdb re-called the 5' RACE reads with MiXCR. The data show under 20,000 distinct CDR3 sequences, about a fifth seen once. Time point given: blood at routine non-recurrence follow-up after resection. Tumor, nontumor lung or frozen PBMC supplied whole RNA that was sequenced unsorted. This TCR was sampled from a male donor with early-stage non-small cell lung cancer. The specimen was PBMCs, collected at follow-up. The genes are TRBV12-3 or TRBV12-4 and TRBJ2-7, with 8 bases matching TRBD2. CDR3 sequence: CASSPVAGIDYEQYF. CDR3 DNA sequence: TGTGCCAGCAGTCCGGTAGCGGGAATAGACTACGAGCAGTACTTC.